These 24 T cell receptor beta chains were sequenced from one sample in a study of cytomegalovirus exposure and HLA in healthy donors. It was with 60 Vbeta and 13 Jbeta primers that the PCR ran. Assay used: immunoSEQ multiplex PCR; TCRdb lists only in-frame clones, some missing. The profile shows some 150,000 clones, 70% to 80% of them singletons. The sequenced sample consisted of PBMCs. The receptors come from a female donor in good health and CMV-seronegative.

The V call is TRBV27, the J call TRBJ1-2; 7 bases are shared with TRBD1. J gave up 8 bases and V 6 bases, and 6 bases lay outside the gene matches. The germline gives CDR1 MNHEY, CDR2 SMNVEV (reference sequence). CDR3 length: 12 residues. This CDR3 is CASSTQGWGYTF. The CDR3 nucleotides read TGTGCCAGCAGCACACAGGGGTGGGGCTACACCTTC.

This chain uses TRBV5-8 with TRBJ1-5; a weak D match, TRBD1 (5 bases). CDR1 is SGHTS and CDR2 is YDEGEE in the germline V gene. The V and J ends lost 1 base and 9 bases respectively, with 11 bases between them. The CDR3 is 13 amino acids. CDR3 in DNA: TGTGCCAGCAGCTTGAGGGGTGAGGTGCCCCAGCATTTT. As protein: CASSLRGEVPQHF.

This clone turned up a few times. The chain carries TRBV7-2 and TRBJ1-1; D perhaps matches TRBD1 (6 bases). Germline-derived CDR1 and CDR2 are SGHTA and FQGNSA. CDR3 size: 15 residues. The ends were cut back, 5 bases at V and 5 bases at J, with 18 bases in the middle. The CDR3 reads CASSPDEERGTEAFF. DNA of the CDR3: TGTGCCAGCAGCCCAGACGAGGAAAGGGGGACTGAAGCTTTCTTT.

This sequence joins TRBV9 and TRBJ2-7; 11 bases agree with TRBD2. From germline, CDR1 is SGDLS and CDR2 YYNGEE. The CDR3 is 17 residues long. V shed 0 bases and J 2 bases; nucleotides not matched to a gene: 7. CDR3 DNA sequence: TGTGCCAGCAGCGTAGGATCCGGGACTAGCGGTACCTACGAGCAGTACTTC. This sequence encodes CASSVGSGTSGTYEQYF.

This rearrangement joins TRBV28 to TRBJ2-4; TRBD2 matches 15 bases. V shed 5 bases and J 9 bases; nucleotides not matched to a gene: 8. The CDR3 has 16 residues. From germline, CDR1 is MDHEN and CDR2 SYDVKM. The CDR3 nucleotides read TGTGCCAGCAGTAGGACTAGCGGGGGGGGGCTTTTCATTCAGTACTTC. Translating it yields CASSRTSGGGLFIQYF.

The CDR3 DNA reads as TGCGCCAGCAGCGCAGGACAGTACAATGAGCAGTTCTTC. This translates into CASSAGQYNEQFF. The gene calls are TRBV5-1 and TRBJ2-1; the D gene is possibly TRBD1 (6 bases). V gave up 4 bases and J gave up 4 bases, with 9 bases separating them. Germline CDR1 and CDR2: SGHRS and YFSETQ. The CDR3 has 13 residues.

J is TRBJ2-5 and V is TRBV10-2, with D possibly being TRBD1 (7 bases). The CDR3 runs 14 residues. The V end lost 0 bases, the J end lost 5 bases, and 10 bases lay between the germline ends. Germline V CDR1 and CDR2: WSHSY, SAAADI. The CDR3: CASSESTGRETQYF. The CDR3 bases are TGCGCCAGCAGTGAGTCGACAGGGAGGGAGACCCAGTACTTC.

CDR3 nucleotide sequence: TGTGCCAGCAGCGAGGAAAGGGACAGGGGGTCAAAACTGTTTTTT. Protein product: CASSEERDRGSKLFF. The chain couples TRBV9 to TRBJ1-4; 11 positions agree with TRBD1. Germline CDR1 reads SGDLS; CDR2 reads YYNGEE. CDR3 length: 15 amino acids. The trim removed 3 bases at V and 10 bases at J, leaving 8 bases unmatched.

The gene calls are TRBV6-1 and TRBJ2-1, with 8 bases identical to TRBD2. The CDR3 runs 15 residues. Per the germline V gene, CDR1 is MNHNS and CDR2 is SASEGT. Trimming took 6 bases from V and 4 from J; bases not matched to a gene: 8. The DNA of the CDR3 is TGTGCCAGCAGGGGCGGGGGGCGACTATACAATGAGCAGTTCTTC. It is translated as CASRGGGRLYNEQFF.

CDR3 DNA sequence: TGTGCCGCAACTAGCGGGCCGGTCAGTGAGCAGTTCTTC. Its translation is CAATSGPVSEQFF. This chain uses TRBV30 with TRBJ2-1, with TRBD2 matching over 9 bases. V gave up 8 bases and J gave up 9 bases; unmatched junction bases: 11. The V gene's germline CDR1 is GTSNPN and CDR2 SVGIG (reference sequence). CDR3 length equals 13 residues.

The V and J genes are TRBV6-1 and TRBJ1-2; 7 bases match TRBD1. V shed 6 bases and J 6 bases; nucleotides not matched to a gene: 7. The CDR3 covers 13 residues. CDR1 and CDR2 (germline): MNHNS, SASEGT. In nucleotides, the CDR3 is TGTGCCAGCAGAGAACAGGGGCAAGATGGCTACACCTTC. This gives the protein CASREQGQDGYTF.

This chain joins TRBV6-1 and TRBJ1-2; D is unresolved. Germline CDR1 reads MNHNS; CDR2 reads SASEGT. Trimming shortened V by 5 bases and J by 7 bases, and 5 bases separated the two germline ends. This CDR3 contains 10 residues. CDR3 residues: CASSLRGYTF. CDR3 coding DNA: TGTGCCAGCAGTCTTCGTGGCTACACCTTC.

The chain has TRBV7-3 and TRBJ1-1; 8 nucleotides agree with TRBD1. The CDR3 sequence is 13 residues long. J was trimmed by 7 bases and V by 2 bases; bases with no gene match: 3. Per germline, CDR1 SGHTA and CDR2 FQGTGA. CDR3 nucleotides: TGTGCCAGCAGCTTAGACACAGGGGGTGAAGCTTTCTTT. Its protein is CASSLDTGGEAFF.

The chain recombines TRBV9 with TRBJ2-7; D is possibly TRBD1 (5 bases). The V and J ends lost 0 bases and 4 bases respectively, with 14 bases between them. Looked up from germline, CDR1 is SGDLS and CDR2 is YYNGEE. This CDR3 spans 15 amino acids. The DNA of the CDR3 is TGTGCCAGCAGCGTAGGGGTGACAGATTCTTACGAGCAGTACTTC. It is translated as CASSVGVTDSYEQYF. Supplemented by reference TRBV9 and TRBJ2-7, the full variable domain reads DSGVTQTPKHLITATGQRVTLRCSPRSGDLSVYWYQQSLDQGLQFLIQYYNGEERAKGNILERFSAQQFPDLHSELNLSSLELGDSALYFCASSVGVTDSYEQYFGPGTRLTVT.

V usage is TRBV6-1 and J usage is TRBJ2-7; TRBD2 matches 10 bases. After removal of 4 bases from V and 0 bases from J, the junction contained 3 bases not matched to a gene. Per the germline V gene, CDR1 is MNHNS and CDR2 is SASEGT. The length of the CDR3 is 15 residues. The CDR3 sequence is CASSVPSGSSYEQYF. In DNA, the CDR3 is TGTGCCAGCAGTGTTCCTAGCGGGAGCTCCTACGAGCAGTACTTC.

This chain connects TRBV7-3 to TRBJ2-7; D may be TRBD1 (7 bases). Germline V gives CDR1 SGHTA, CDR2 FQGTGA. This CDR3 contains 15 residues. V lost 6 bases and J lost 7, with 22 bases in between. The CDR3 region has the DNA TGTGCCAGCAGTCAGGGGGGTCGACCCACTCCTGAGCAGTACTTC. As protein: CASSQGGRPTPEQYF.

This chain connects TRBV6-6 to TRBJ2-5, with D maybe TRBD1 (6 bases). The length of the CDR3 is 13 residues. Trimming removed 5 bases from V and 5 bases from J, with 12 bases in between. The germline CDR1 and CDR2 sequences are MNHNY and SVGAGI (reference sequence). DNA of the CDR3: TGTGCCAGCAGTCCCCAGGGGCTGGAGACCCAGTACTTC. This gives the protein CASSPQGLETQYF.

The chain joins TRBV7-9 to TRBJ2-3, with TRBD2 as a possible D gene (5 bases). This CDR3 has 14 residues. The V end was cut by 3 bases, the J end by 2 bases, with 9 bases between. Germline CDR1 SEHNR, CDR2 FQNEAQ (reference sequence). The CDR3 spells CASSFGGLTDTQYF. DNA for the CDR3: TGTGCCAGCAGCTTCGGCGGGCTCACAGATACGCAGTATTTT.

The rearrangement joins TRBV10-3 to TRBJ1-5, with TRBD1 identical over 7 bases. The CDR3 spans 16 residues. Germline V gene sequence: CDR1 ENHRY, CDR2 SYGVKD. J was trimmed by 3 bases and V by 4 bases; bases with no gene match: 9. The CDR3: CAISGGTDIANQPQHF. The DNA for the CDR3 is TGTGCCATCAGTGGGGGGACAGACATAGCCAATCAGCCCCAGCATTTT.

V usage is TRBV30 and J usage is TRBJ2-1, with D possibly being TRBD2 (6 bases). Germline lookup yields CDR1 GTSNPN and CDR2 SVGIG (reference sequence). V lost 8 bases, J lost 4 bases, and 21 bases lay in between. The CDR3 sequence is 15 residues long. The CDR3 sequence: CAPGLWEAPYNEQFF. CDR3 sequence (DNA): TGTGCCCCGGGTTTGTGGGAGGCTCCATACAATGAGCAGTTCTTC.

This rearrangement joins TRBV11-3 to TRBJ2-1, with 9 bases aligning to TRBD2. V gave up 4 bases and J gave up 2 bases; unmatched junction bases: 3. The V gene's germline CDR1 is SGHNT and CDR2 YENEEA. The CDR3 is made up of 15 amino acids. The CDR3 DNA follows: TGTGCCAGCAGCTCGACTAGCGGCCCCTACAATGAGCAGTTCTTC. This translates into CASSSTSGPYNEQFF.

The genes are TRBV12-5 and TRBJ1-1; a weak D match, TRBD1 (6 bases). The germline gives CDR1 LGHNT, CDR2 FRNRAP. The CDR3 has 15 amino acids. The V end was cut by 0 bases, the J end by 6 bases, with 14 bases between. DNA of the CDR3: TGTGCTAGTGGTTTGGTAAGGGGGTTGTACGCTGAAGCTTTCTTT. The encoded protein is CASGLVRGLYAEAFF.

V usage is TRBV6-5 and J usage is TRBJ1-2; the match to TRBD1 covers 7 bases. The CDR3 totals 15 residues. Germline CDR1 MNHEY, CDR2 SVGAGI. V lost 6 bases to trimming and J lost 3 bases; unmatched junction nucleotides: 10. CDR3: CASRGFGGGDYGYTF. CDR3 coding DNA: TGTGCCAGCAGAGGATTTGGAGGGGGCGACTATGGCTACACCTTC.

This rearrangement joins TRBV2 to TRBJ1-4; D call uncertain. Trimming stripped 6 bases from V and 5 bases from J, with 13 bases between. The CDR3 has 14 residues. Germline-derived CDR1 and CDR2 are SNHLY and FYNNEI. The CDR3 reads CASSRERLNEKLFF. CDR3 in DNA: TGTGCCAGCAGCCGAGAGCGGTTAAATGAAAAACTGTTTTTT.